Listed below are T cell receptor beta chains from one sample, sequenced in a study of PD-1 blockade in mismatch repair-deficient tumors. Sequenced by immunoSEQ multiplex PCR; TCRdb stores in-frame clones only, minus some. Altogether some 97,000 clones are present, 82% being singletons, with the ten largest covering approximately 6.8%. The material sequenced was peripheral blood, taken approximately 35 weeks after starting pembrolizumab. The source is an adult with mismatch repair-deficient cancer. The CDR3 runs from the conserved cysteine through the conserved F or W. The D gene is left open where the match is weak. Size tells how often a clone was seen (once, few, many) or the class of an expanded clone, and some rows leave it out.

J,size,D,V,CDR3,DNA
TRBJ1-2,NA,NA,TRBV6-5,CASSFPGPHYTF,TGTGCCAGCAGTTTCCCGGGACCACACTACACCTTC
TRBJ1-1,NA,NA,TRBV5-1,CASSLGSGRDTEAFF,TGCGCCAGCAGCTTGGGGTCCGGCAGGGACACTGAAGCTTTCTTT
TRBJ2-2,NA,NA,TRBV27,CASSHGQGSNTGELFF,TGTGCCAGCAGCCATGGGCAGGGATCGAACACCGGGGAGCTGTTTTTT
TRBJ2-3,NA,TRBD2,TRBV7-8,CASLGSLAGGSDTQYF,TGTGCCAGCTTGGGCTCCCTAGCGGGAGGGTCAGATACGCAGTATTTT
TRBJ2-5,NA,NA,TRBV9,CASSPSAGIQETQYF,TGTGCCAGCAGCCCTAGTGCGGGTATCCAAGAGACCCAGTACTTC
TRBJ1-1,NA,TRBD1,TRBV9,CASSPREGAGEAFF,TGTGCCAGCAGCCCCCGGGAGGGGGCGGGTGAAGCTTTCTTT
TRBJ2-7,NA,TRBD2,TRBV4-1,CASSQDHSGRAYEQYF,TGCGCCAGCAGCCAAGATCATAGCGGGAGGGCCTACGAGCAGTACTTC
TRBJ1-1,NA,TRBD1,TRBV11-2,CASSLTGGITEAFF,TGTGCCAGCAGCTTGACAGGGGGCATCACTGAAGCTTTCTTT
TRBJ2-2,once,NA,TRBV5-1,CASLKAVNTGELFF,TGCGCCAGCCTTAAAGCGGTGAACACCGGGGAGCTGTTTTTT
TRBJ2-3,NA,TRBD1,TRBV7-8,CASSQGQGQGDTQYF,TGTGCCAGCAGCCAAGGACAGGGGCAGGGAGATACGCAGTATTTT
TRBJ2-1,once,NA,TRBV7-7,CASSTSTFSGEQFF,TGTGCTAGCAGCACCAGCACGTTCAGCGGAGAGCAGTTCTTC
TRBJ2-5,NA,TRBD1,TRBV6-1,CASKRDSLRETQYF,TGTGCCAGCAAACGGGACAGCCTGAGGGAGACCCAGTACTTC
TRBJ2-7,NA,TRBD2,TRBV5-1,CASSSGTSGYEQYF,TGCGCCAGCAGCTCCGGGACTAGCGGGTACGAGCAGTACTTC
TRBJ2-3,NA,TRBD1,TRBV5-1,CASSFTGGDTQYF,TGCGCCAGCAGCTTTACAGGGGGGGATACGCAGTATTTT
TRBJ2-7,NA,NA,TRBV15,CATSRDLGAMRSNEQYF,TGTGCCACCAGCAGAGATTTAGGGGCTATGAGATCGAACGAGCAGTACTTC
TRBJ1-1,NA,TRBD1,TRBV7-9,CASSHKTGTANTEAFF,TGTGCCAGCAGCCACAAAACCGGGACAGCGAACACTGAAGCTTTCTTT
TRBJ2-5,NA,NA,TRBV19,CASSIGLGVGTQYF,TGTGCCAGTAGTATAGGCCTAGGGGTCGGGACCCAGTACTTC
TRBJ2-1,NA,NA,TRBV6-5,CASRARRSSYNEQFF,TGTGCCAGCAGGGCTAGGCGGAGCTCCTACAATGAGCAGTTCTTC
TRBJ1-1,few,NA,TRBV18,CASSPTERDTEAFF,TGTGCCAGCTCACCAACCGAAAGGGACACTGAAGCTTTCTTT
TRBJ2-5,NA,NA,TRBV9,CASSVDGLSQETQYF,TGTGCCAGCAGCGTAGACGGGTTGAGCCAAGAGACCCAGTACTTC
TRBJ2-3,few,NA,TRBV2,CASTVSDTQYF,TGTGCCAGTACGGTTTCGGATACGCAGTATTTT
TRBJ2-1,NA,TRBD2,TRBV7-8,CASSPVVASGSLSEQFF,TGTGCCAGCAGCCCAGTGGTGGCTAGCGGGAGCCTAAGTGAGCAGTTCTTC
TRBJ2-2,once,NA,TRBV7-8,CASSLAPPGNTGELFF,TGTGCCAGCAGCTTAGCACCCCCTGGGAACACCGGGGAGCTGTTTTTT
TRBJ2-1,NA,NA,TRBV9,CASMGFGLNEQFF,TGTGCCAGCATGGGGTTCGGTCTCAATGAGCAGTTCTTC
TRBJ1-4,few,NA,TRBV10-3,CAISEGAGEKLFF,TGTGCCATCAGTGAGGGGGCTGGGGAAAAACTGTTTTTT
TRBJ2-1,NA,TRBD2,TRBV6-6,CASSSSGANNEQFF,TGTGCCAGCAGTTCTAGCGGGGCCAACAATGAGCAGTTCTTC
TRBJ1-5,NA,NA,TRBV10-3,CATNRQVDQPQHF,TGTGCCACCAATAGACAGGTCGACCAGCCCCAGCATTTT
TRBJ2-2,NA,TRBD1,TRBV25-1,CASSRPGQGNSGELFF,TGTGCCAGCAGTAGACCGGGACAGGGGAATTCCGGGGAGCTGTTTTTT
TRBJ1-2,few,TRBD1,TRBV18,CASSPSDRVAFGYTF,TGTGCCAGCTCACCATCCGACAGGGTGGCATTCGGCTACACCTTC
TRBJ2-6,NA,TRBD1,TRBV10-1,CASSGGQLSSGANVLTF,TGCGCCAGCAGTGGGGGACAGTTATCCTCTGGGGCCAACGTCCTGACTTTC
TRBJ2-3,NA,NA,TRBV5-4,CASSSDRNTQYF,TGTGCCAGCAGCTCAGACCGAAATACGCAGTATTTT
TRBJ2-1,NA,TRBD2,TRBV11-2,CASSPLAGGSSSYNEQFF,TGTGCCAGCAGCCCCTTAGCGGGAGGAAGCAGCTCCTACAATGAGCAGTTCTTC
TRBJ2-7,NA,NA,TRBV7-2,CASSLGLSISYEQYF,TGTGCCAGCAGCCTGGGACTGTCGATCTCCTACGAGCAGTACTTC
TRBJ2-3,NA,TRBD2,TRBV30,CAWSVREAGEEYF,TGTGCCTGGAGTGTAAGGGAAGCGGGAGAAGAATATTTT
TRBJ1-5,many,NA,TRBV9,CASSGMGSNQPQHF,TGTGCCAGCAGTGGGATGGGGTCCAATCAGCCCCAGCATTTT
TRBJ1-5,few,TRBD1,TRBV11-2,CASSLDTGGNQPQHF,TGTGCCAGCAGCTTAGATACAGGGGGCAATCAGCCCCAGCATTTT
TRBJ1-4,few,TRBD1,TRBV5-6,CASSYRGTTNEKLFF,TGTGCCAGCAGCTACAGGGGGACAACTAATGAAAAACTGTTTTTT